A selection of T cell receptor beta chains follows, all from one sample in a study of cytomegalovirus exposure and HLA in healthy donors. TCRdb keeps only in-frame clones here, not all; method: immunoSEQ multiplex PCR. The sample yields fewer than 200,000 clones, approximately 70% seen once. Source material: PBMCs. The origin of the receptors is a woman aged 25-40 years in good health and CMV-seronegative. Both conserved end residues are part of each CDR3. D genes are given only for firm matches. Rows give clone size only sometimes, using once, few, many, or a class for an expanded clone.

clone size | J gene | D gene | V gene | CDR3 protein | CDR3 DNA
. | TRBJ1-1 | . | TRBV2 | CASSRTTSGVAEAFF | TGTGCCAGCAGCCGCACGACCTCAGGGGTCGCTGAAGCTTTCTTT
once | TRBJ1-2 | . | TRBV27 | CASSKQGFYGYTF | TGTGCCAGCAGCAAACAGGGATTCTATGGCTACACCTTC
. | TRBJ1-2 | . | TRBV5-1 | CASSLEQAYGYTF | TGCGCCAGCAGCTTGGAACAGGCATATGGCTACACCTTC
. | TRBJ1-3 | . | TRBV2 | CASSVGLDTIYF | TGTGCCAGCAGTGTCGGACTGGACACCATATATTTT
. | TRBJ2-7 | TRBD1 | TRBV11-3 | CASSLDGTETYEQYF | TGTGCCAGCAGCTTAGATGGGACAGAAACCTACGAGCAGTACTTC
. | TRBJ1-2 | TRBD1 | TRBV4-1 | CASRPTGGHGYTF | TGCGCCAGCAGACCCACAGGGGGGCATGGCTACACCTTC
. | TRBJ2-7 | TRBD1 | TRBV7-8 | CASSLVTGGASYEQYF | TGTGCCAGCAGCTTGGTTACAGGGGGCGCGTCCTACGAGCAGTACTTC
. | TRBJ2-3 | . | TRBV4-1 | CASSQSPGDTQYF | TGCGCCAGCAGCCAATCGCCCGGAGATACGCAGTATTTT
. | TRBJ1-4 | . | TRBV4-3 | CASSLQPRGGGTNEKLFF | TGCGCCAGCAGCCTTCAACCCCGGGGGGGTGGGACTAATGAAAAACTGTTTTTT
few | TRBJ2-2 | TRBD2 | TRBV10-3 | CAISDPSGTSGPNTGELFF | TGTGCCATCAGTGATCCTTCCGGGACTAGCGGACCGAACACCGGGGAGCTGTTTTTT
. | TRBJ2-5 | . | TRBV7-6 | CASSPGGVETQYF | TGTGCCAGCAGCCCAGGCGGGGTTGAGACCCAGTACTTC
. | TRBJ2-2 | TRBD1 | TRBV14 | CASSRRQGSGELFF | TGTGCCAGCAGTCGTCGACAGGGCAGCGGGGAGCTGTTTTTT
. | TRBJ2-1 | TRBD2 | TRBV5-6 | CASSWGLERLNEQFF | TGTGCCAGCAGCTGGGGACTAGAAAGGCTTAATGAGCAGTTCTTC
. | TRBJ1-5 | . | TRBV4-2 | CASSQEGGSSNQPQHF | TGTGCCAGCAGCCAAGAGGGAGGAAGTAGCAATCAGCCCCAGCATTTT
. | TRBJ1-2 | . | TRBV29-1 | CSVRGNYGYTF | TGCAGCGTTCGGGGGAACTATGGCTACACCTTC
. | TRBJ2-1 | TRBD1 | TRBV5-4 | CASSPAGGTGWNEQFF | TGTGCCAGCAGCCCCGCAGGGGGAACGGGCTGGAATGAGCAGTTCTTC
. | TRBJ2-3 | TRBD1 | TRBV19 | CASSWGTGIADTQYF | TGTGCCAGTAGTTGGGGGACAGGTATCGCAGATACGCAGTATTTT
. | TRBJ1-1 | TRBD1 | TRBV9 | CASSSPGQGWTEAFF | TGTGCCAGCAGCTCACCGGGACAGGGGTGGACTGAAGCTTTCTTT
. | TRBJ2-7 | TRBD2 | TRBV27 | CASSWREGYEQYF | TGTGCCAGCAGTTGGAGGGAGGGGTACGAGCAGTACTTC
. | TRBJ2-7 | . | TRBV7-9 | CSSSPLGHEQYF | TGTTCCAGCAGCCCACTTGGTCACGAGCAGTACTTC
. | TRBJ2-2 | . | TRBV5-1 | CASSPRGWAKAGELFF | TGCGCCAGCAGCCCTCGGGGTTGGGCTAAAGCCGGGGAGCTGTTTTTT
few | TRBJ2-7 | TRBD1 | TRBV6-1 | CASSERTGEPYEQYF | TGTGCCAGCAGTGAACGGACAGGTGAGCCCTACGAGCAGTACTTC
once | TRBJ2-5 | TRBD1 | TRBV5-6 | CASSQRTGFEETQYF | TGTGCCAGCAGCCAACGGACAGGGTTTGAAGAGACCCAGTACTTC
few | TRBJ2-3 | TRBD1 | TRBV6-6 | CASRTRGIGDTQYF | TGTGCCAGCAGGACCAGGGGGATCGGAGATACGCAGTATTTT
. | TRBJ2-1 | TRBD2 | TRBV7-2 | CASSTRLAGYNEQFF | TGTGCCAGCAGCACCCGACTAGCGGGGTACAATGAGCAGTTCTTC
. | TRBJ1-1 | . | TRBV19 | CATRQPPLEAFF | TGTGCCACAAGACAGCCCCCCCTTGAAGCTTTCTTT
. | TRBJ2-3 | TRBD1 | TRBV10-2 | CASSQTGSTDTQYF | TGCGCCAGCAGTCAGACAGGGAGCACAGATACGCAGTATTTT
. | TRBJ2-7 | TRBD2 | TRBV6-5 | CASSYASGRVYEQYF | TGTGCCAGCAGTTACGCGAGCGGGAGGGTCTACGAGCAGTACTTC
. | TRBJ2-5 | . | TRBV15 | CATSRGYGGQETQYF | TGTGCCACCAGCAGAGGATATGGGGGGCAAGAGACCCAGTACTTC
. | TRBJ2-7 | . | TRBV18 | CASSPPSGFYEQYF | TGTGCCAGCTCACCGCCCAGCGGATTCTACGAGCAGTACTTC